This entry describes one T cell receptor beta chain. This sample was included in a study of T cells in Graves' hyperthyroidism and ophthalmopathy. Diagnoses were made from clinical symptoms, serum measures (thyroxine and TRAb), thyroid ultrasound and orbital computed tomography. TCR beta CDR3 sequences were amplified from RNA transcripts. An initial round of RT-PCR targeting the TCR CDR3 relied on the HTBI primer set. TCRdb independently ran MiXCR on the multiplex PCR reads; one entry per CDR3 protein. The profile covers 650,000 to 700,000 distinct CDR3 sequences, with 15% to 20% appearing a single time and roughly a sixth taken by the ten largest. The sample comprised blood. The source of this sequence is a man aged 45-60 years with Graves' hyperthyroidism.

CDR3 sequence reads: CASSLLAHEQFF. The CDR3 DNA reads TGTGCCAGCAGTTTATTAGCCCATGAGCAGTTCTTC. The rearrangement links TRBV12-3 or TRBV12-4 to TRBJ2-1, with D unresolved. This CDR3 has 12 amino acids. Trimming shortened V by 2 bases and J by 8 bases, and 7 bases separated the two germline ends.